This T cell receptor (beta chain) was captured by sequencing in a study of T-cell memory formation after mild COVID-19. Turning to this clonotype: The target antigen is unknown.

TCRdb reanalysed the 5' RACE reads using MiXCR and keeps one entry per CDR3 protein. Of about 130,000 distinct CDR3 sequences in the sample, approximately 25% were seen once. This CDR3 is 15 amino acids long. The germline gives CDR1 MNHEY, CDR2 SMNVEV (reference sequence). V lost 3 bases and J 7 bases, leaving 16 bases between the germline ends. Findings and caveats of the study: The CD4+ clones that contracted clustered mainly within CM and EM, and the CD8+ clones concentrated in EMRA. Prior to infection, memory already included some responding clones, suggesting cross-reactive memory joined. Nothing confirmed that second-wave clones peaking on day 37 were specific for SARS-CoV-2.

The V gene is TRBV27, the J gene TRBJ2-1; D might be TRBD1 or TRBD2, each matching 6 bases. Sequencing was carried out using PBMCs or a T cell subset sorted from them (not recorded which). The TCR comes from an adult woman who had mild COVID-19 (a few samples of this study predate the infection). Cell type and time point are not known. The CDR3 protein is CASSLLGGLGNEQFF. Here the CDR3 DNA reads TGTGCCAGCAGTTTGTTAGGGGGGCTAGGGAATGAGCAGTTCTTC.